The present T cell receptor (beta chain) was sequenced within a study of radiotherapy plus CTLA-4 blockade in lung cancer. Study-wide context: Of the patients, more than 15% showed objective responses and under 40% attained disease control.

About this clone: Its antigen is unidentified.

Study-level findings and limits: Expansion of tumor-derived TCR clones was observed in blood after radiotherapy plus ipilimumab.

Germline V gene data show CDR1 as SQVTM and CDR2 as ANQGSEA. Trimming removed 4 bases at V and 0 bases at J, with 12 bases between. This CDR3 has 14 residues. TCRdb's table, derived via immunoSEQ multiplex PCR, lists solely in-frame clones and lacks some. The sample includes approximately 50,000 clones, 75% to 90% of them seen just once. The chain has TRBV29-1 and TRBJ1-2, with D possibly matching TRBD1 (6 bases). The clonotype originates from a human donor with non-small cell lung cancer that progressed on radiotherapy plus ipilimumab. Some clones in this sample may be carry-over from other donors' samples. The sample was peripheral blood, taken from a patient treated with radiotherapy plus ipilimumab. CDR3 nucleotides: TGCAGCGTTGGCGAGGGGGAAGCTAACTATGGCTACACCTTC. Its translation is CSVGEGEANYGYTF.